This T cell receptor beta chain was documented in a study of blood T cells in healthy people across ages. As to this clonotype: Its antigen is not identified.

Study-wide points: Aged donors had fewer naive CD4+ cells and lower diversity than long-lived donors.

With a J-beta primer mix and a sample-barcoded 5' primer, a second PCR ran about 7 to 11 cycles. Using its own MiXCR run on the 5' RACE reads, TCRdb lists one record per CDR3 protein. Here the sample spans 600,000 to 900,000 distinct CDR3 sequences, around 24% being singletons. The CDR3 has 15 amino acids. Trimming took off 2 bases at V and 0 bases at J, with 10 bases between the two ends. Per germline, CDR1 KGHSH and CDR2 LQKENI. These data also featured in a second study, about T cells of mothers and their children. This second study notes: The donor cohort consisted of a few healthy Caucasian mothers and their six children.

The receptor comes from a boy aged 10-17 years in good health. The sample was blood. This chain uses TRBV18 with TRBJ1-2, with D possibly matching TRBD1 (6 bases). As DNA, the CDR3 is TGTGCCAGCTCACCATCCGACAGGACTAACTATGGCTACACCTTC. Translated, it gives CASSPSDRTNYGYTF.